This note documents a single TCR beta chain sequence. These data come from a study of blood T cell repertoires in COVID-19. Study background: Donors in the United States, Italy and Spain gave samples during acute or convalescent COVID-19.

The junction had 5 bases not matched to a gene; V was cut back by 3 bases and J by 5 bases. CDR3 size: 16 residues. Looked up from germline, CDR1 is SGHDT and CDR2 is YYEEEE. Here immunoSEQ multiplex PCR was the method, and the copy in TCRdb shows in-frame clones only, minus some. The sample includes tens of thousands of clones, approximately 85% of them seen just once. The source of this sequence is a human donor in a cohort sampled during active COVID-19. This chain joins TRBV5-6 and TRBJ2-5, with 15 bases that match TRBD2. Input material: peripheral blood. CDR3 sequence reads: CASSSPGTSGGETQYF. CDR3 DNA sequence: TGTGCCAGCAGCTCCCCCGGGACTAGCGGGGGGGAGACCCAGTACTTC.